These T cell receptor beta chains were read from a single sample in a study of OX40 agonist ivuxolimab in advanced cancers. Libraries were prepared by immunoSEQ multiplex PCR; TCRdb keeps only in-frame clonotypes and omits some of them. Among over 50,000 clones listed, approximately 80% were seen once. Material: CD4+ or CD8+ T cells sorted from blood, obtained in a trial of the OX40 agonist ivuxolimab. These receptors all stem from an adult with an advanced solid tumor such as melanoma, head and neck, liver or kidney cancer. Each CDR3 is given with its conserved first and last residue. D genes are given only for firm matches. Size values are once, few and many counts, or a class for expanded clones, and some rows have none.

v_gene,j_gene,len,abundance,d_gene,CDR3aa,CDR3nt
TRBV7-3,TRBJ1-6,14,-,-,CASSLQGPGSPLHF,TGTGCCAGCAGCTTACAAGGGCCGGGTTCACCCCTCCACTTT
TRBV2,TRBJ2-1,15,-,-,CASRQSSGRHNEQFF,TGTGCCAGCAGGCAGAGTAGCGGCCGACACAATGAGCAGTTCTTC
TRBV10-2,TRBJ2-3,12,-,-,CASSVEWGTQYF,TGCGCCAGCAGTGTAGAGTGGGGTACGCAGTATTTT
TRBV28,TRBJ1-1,14,once,-,CASSFLDLNTEAFF,TGTGCCAGCAGTTTTCTGGACTTGAACACTGAAGCTTTCTTT
TRBV5-8,TRBJ1-1,12,-,-,CASSLARGAAFF,TGTGCCAGCAGCTTGGCACGGGGCGCAGCTTTCTTT
TRBV9,TRBJ1-1,14,-,-,CASSETGSNTEAFF,TGTGCCAGCAGCGAGACAGGCTCAAACACTGAAGCTTTCTTT
TRBV5-1,TRBJ2-2,14,-,-,CASTRGQNTGELFF,TGCGCCAGCACGAGGGGTCAGAACACCGGGGAGCTGTTTTTT
TRBV5-6,TRBJ2-2,16,once,-,CASSRIEAGESGELFF,TGTGCCAGCAGCCGCATCGAGGCCGGGGAGTCCGGGGAGCTGTTTTTT
TRBV13,TRBJ2-1,14,-,-,CASSLATENNEQFF,TGTGCCAGCAGCTTAGCTACAGAGAACAATGAGCAGTTCTTC
TRBV6-5,TRBJ1-2,14,-,-,CASSYGGSNYGYTF,TGTGCCAGCAGTTACGGGGGCAGCAACTATGGCTACACCTTC
TRBV6-6,TRBJ2-5,14,-,-,CASASKAVQETQYF,TGTGCCAGCGCGTCTAAGGCGGTCCAAGAGACCCAGTACTTC
TRBV5-1,TRBJ2-1,16,-,-,CASSFQPLDSYNEQFF,TGCGCCAGCAGCTTCCAGCCTCTGGACTCCTACAATGAGCAGTTCTTC
TRBV5-5,TRBJ1-2,13,-,TRBD1,CASSIGQGRGYTF,TGTGCCAGCAGCATCGGACAGGGTCGAGGCTACACCTTC
TRBV2,TRBJ1-5,13,large,-,CASSQENNQPQHF,TGTGCCAGCAGCCAAGAGAACAATCAGCCCCAGCATTTT
TRBV19,TRBJ1-1,15,-,TRBD1,CASSPPDRGWTEAFF,TGTGCCAGTAGTCCCCCGGACAGGGGTTGGACTGAAGCTTTCTTT
TRBV7-9,TRBJ1-1,15,-,-,CASSLGTPSSTEAFF,TGTGCCAGCAGCTTAGGGACCCCCTCGAGCACTGAAGCTTTCTTT
TRBV28,TRBJ2-7,14,-,-,CASSPTYKNYEQYF,TGTGCCAGCAGTCCAACCTATAAAAACTACGAGCAGTACTTC
TRBV23-1,TRBJ1-3,18,-,-,CASSQPWFKGGSGNTIYF,TGCGCCAGCAGTCAACCCTGGTTCAAAGGTGGCTCTGGAAACACCATATATTTT
TRBV5-4,TRBJ1-2,14,-,-,CASSLIGADYGYTF,TGTGCCAGCAGCTTGATCGGGGCCGACTATGGCTACACCTTC
TRBV6-1,TRBJ2-7,16,-,TRBD2,CASSDLGLAGVNEQYF,TGTGCCAGCAGTGACCTCGGACTAGCGGGAGTTAACGAGCAGTACTTC
TRBV9,TRBJ1-2,13,-,-,CASSNQQGYGYTF,TGTGCCAGCAGCAACCAACAGGGCTATGGCTACACCTTC
TRBV6-1,TRBJ2-7,15,-,TRBD2,CASSITSGAPYEQYF,TGTGCCAGCAGTATCACTAGCGGGGCACCCTACGAGCAGTACTTC
TRBV19,TRBJ2-7,16,-,TRBD1,CASSIRGTGNSYEQYF,TGTGCCAGTAGTATAAGGGGGACAGGGAACTCCTACGAGCAGTACTTC
TRBV6-5,TRBJ1-1,14,-,-,CASSFNTPDTEAFF,TGTGCCAGCAGTTTCAATACGCCGGACACTGAAGCTTTCTTT
TRBV7-8,TRBJ2-1,16,-,TRBD2,CASSPRSGGRDNEQFF,TGTGCCAGCAGCCCCCGGTCGGGGGGGCGTGACAATGAGCAGTTCTTC
TRBV5-4,TRBJ1-6,15,-,TRBD1,CASSTGTGFNSPLHF,TGTGCCAGCAGCACCGGGACAGGGTTTAATTCACCCCTCCACTTT
TRBV10-3,TRBJ2-7,14,-,TRBD2,CAIRPGLDSYEQYF,TGTGCCATCAGGCCGGGACTAGACTCCTACGAGCAGTACTTC
TRBV5-1,TRBJ2-5,15,-,TRBD1,CASSSSGTGEETQYF,TGCGCCAGCAGCTCCTCTGGGACAGGGGAAGAGACCCAGTACTTC
TRBV11-2,TRBJ1-3,15,-,-,CASSSLREAGNTIYF,TGTGCCAGCAGCTCGCTAAGGGAGGCAGGAAACACCATATATTTT
TRBV19,TRBJ1-1,17,-,-,CASSIMSSGRRNTEAFF,TGTGCCAGTAGTATCATGTCGTCAGGCAGACGGAACACTGAAGCTTTCTTT
TRBV2,TRBJ1-5,14,-,-,CASSEGRVSQPQHF,TGTGCCAGCAGTGAGGGAAGGGTGAGCCAGCCCCAGCATTTT
TRBV4-1,TRBJ2-1,21,-,TRBD2,CASSQDFALAGLSSSYNEQFF,TGCGCCAGCAGCCAAGATTTTGCGCTAGCGGGACTCTCGAGCTCCTACAATGAGCAGTTCTTC
TRBV5-1,TRBJ2-5,17,-,-,CASSLALLVAAQETQYF,TGCGCCAGCAGCTTGGCACTTCTCGTGGCAGCTCAAGAGACCCAGTACTTC
TRBV11-1,TRBJ2-1,13,many,TRBD1,CASSLGQYNEQFF,TGTGCCAGCAGCTTGGGACAGTACAATGAGCAGTTCTTC
TRBV5-4,TRBJ2-4,18,-,TRBD2,CASSWGLAGGAGKNIQYF,TGTGCCAGCAGCTGGGGACTAGCGGGAGGGGCAGGCAAAAACATTCAGTACTTC
TRBV19,TRBJ2-7,15,-,-,CASSRGRTGNYEQYF,TGTGCCAGTAGTAGAGGTCGGACTGGAAACTACGAGCAGTACTTC
TRBV10-3,TRBJ1-2,13,-,-,CAISEVTTYGYTF,TGTGCCATCAGTGAGGTTACAACCTATGGCTACACCTTC
TRBV7-2,TRBJ2-7,13,-,-,CASSLGRRYEQYF,TGTGCCAGCAGCTTAGGACGGAGGTACGAGCAGTACTTC
TRBV6-5,TRBJ1-2,15,-,-,CASTRGEGAGYGYTF,TGTGCCAGCACCAGGGGAGAAGGGGCGGGCTATGGCTACACCTTC
TRBV6-1,TRBJ1-6,15,-,-,CASSEIGAYNSPLHF,TGTGCCAGCAGTGAAATAGGGGCCTATAATTCACCCCTCCACTTT
TRBV19,TRBJ1-3,13,-,-,CASSDGQGNTIYF,TGTGCCAGTAGTGACGGACAAGGAAACACCATATATTTT
TRBV7-8,TRBJ2-3,18,-,TRBD2,CASSPALAGVPSTDTQYF,TGTGCCAGCAGCCCGGCACTAGCGGGGGTGCCTAGCACAGATACGCAGTATTTT
TRBV29-1,TRBJ2-1,12,once,-,CSVGLQNNEQFF,TGCAGCGTTGGTCTTCAAAACAATGAGCAGTTCTTC
TRBV21-1,TRBJ2-5,12,once,-,CARGAQGETQYF,TGTGCCAGAGGGGCACAAGGGGAGACCCAGTACTTC
TRBV29-1,TRBJ2-1,12,-,TRBD2,CSVPAGGPNKFF,TGCAGCGTCCCAGCGGGAGGGCCAAATAAGTTCTTC
TRBV2,TRBJ2-2,16,-,TRBD2,CASSLLAGANTGELFF,TGTGCCAGCAGTCTACTAGCGGGGGCGAACACCGGGGAGCTGTTTTTT
TRBV6-6,TRBJ2-5,13,-,-,CASCRTEQETQYF,TGTGCCAGCTGTCGGACAGAACAAGAGACCCAGTACTTC
TRBV6-6,TRBJ2-7,15,-,-,CASSYQAGATYEQYF,TGTGCCAGCAGTTACCAAGCAGGGGCCACCTACGAGCAGTACTTC
TRBV13,TRBJ2-7,16,-,TRBD1,CASRRNNRGRFYEQYF,TGTGCCAGCAGACGTAATAACAGGGGCCGCTTCTACGAGCAGTACTTC
TRBV28,TRBJ2-4,15,-,TRBD2,CASSPQGGAKNIQYF,TGTGCCAGCAGTCCCCAGGGAGGGGCCAAAAACATTCAGTACTTC